This is a list of T cell receptor beta chains from one sample in a study of shared clonotypes between healthy human individuals. Using immunoSEQ multiplex PCR, the repertoire was profiled, and TCRdb retains in-frame clones only, with some absent. The sample shows 2,500,000 or so clones, around 94% of them seen only once. The sample comprised naive CD4+ T cells sorted from blood. The receptors originated from a man between 18 and 29 years old in good health. The CDR3 runs from the conserved cysteine through the conserved F or W. The D gene is left open where the match is weak. Rows give clone size only sometimes, using once, few, many, or a class for an expanded clone.

size: few; D: -; J: TRBJ1-4; V: TRBV18; CDR3: CASSLSGGNEKLFF; DNA: TGTGCCAGCTCACTCTCTGGCGGTAATGAAAAACTGTTTTTT
size: once; D: TRBD1; J: TRBJ2-2; V: TRBV7-9; CDR3: CASGRGSTLYF; DNA: TGTGCCAGCGGCAGGGGGTCAACCCTCTATTTT
size: -; D: -; J: TRBJ2-3; V: TRBV5-1; CDR3: CASSLMQGSSTDTQYF; DNA: TGCGCCAGCAGCTTGATGCAGGGTAGTAGCACAGATACGCAGTATTTT
size: once; D: -; J: TRBJ1-1; V: TRBV4-1; CDR3: CAGSTSRDMNTEAFF; DNA: TGCGCCGGCAGCACTAGCAGAGACATGAACACTGAAGCTTTCTTT
size: -; D: TRBD2; J: TRBJ2-7; V: TRBV4-1; CDR3: CASSPGGGRSIEQYF; DNA: TGCGCCAGCAGCCCAGGTGGCGGGAGGTCGATCGAGCAGTACTTC
size: once; D: -; J: TRBJ2-3; V: TRBV18; CDR3: CASSPGGGDTQYF; DNA: TGTGCCAGCTCACCAGGGGGTGGAGATACGCAGTATTTT
size: -; D: -; J: TRBJ1-5; V: TRBV30; CDR3: CAWRGGPQPQHF; DNA: TGTGCCTGGAGGGGAGGGCCGCAGCCCCAGCATTTT
size: -; D: TRBD1; J: TRBJ2-7; V: TRBV28; CDR3: CASSLSPGQDSYEQYF; DNA: TGTGCCAGCAGCTTGTCACCGGGACAGGACTCCTACGAGCAGTACTTC
size: -; D: TRBD1; J: TRBJ1-3; V: TRBV30; CDR3: CAWTPLTGVGNTIYF; DNA: TGTGCCTGGACCCCTTTGACAGGGGTTGGAAACACCATATATTTT
size: -; D: TRBD1; J: TRBJ1-2; V: TRBV28; CDR3: CASSSPPGQGATIHGYTF; DNA: TGTGCCAGCAGTTCACCACCGGGACAGGGGGCGACGATCCATGGCTACACCTTC
size: -; D: -; J: TRBJ1-1; V: TRBV29-1; CDR3: CSVSLTENTEAFF; DNA: TGCAGCGTTTCCTTGACAGAGAACACTGAAGCTTTCTTT
size: -; D: TRBD1; J: TRBJ1-3; V: TRBV28; CDR3: CATGDREGNTIYF; DNA: TGTGCCACCGGGGACAGGGAGGGAAACACCATATATTTT
size: few; D: -; J: TRBJ1-5; V: TRBV19; CDR3: CASSRGRNQPQHF; DNA: TGTGCCAGTAGCAGGGGTCGGAATCAGCCCCAGCATTTT
size: -; D: -; J: TRBJ1-5; V: TRBV7-3; CDR3: CASSHTRFSIQPQHF; DNA: TGTGCCAGCAGCCACACCCGCTTTTCTATTCAGCCCCAGCATTTT
size: -; D: -; J: TRBJ2-1; V: TRBV5-4; CDR3: CASKKGIAENNEQFF; DNA: TGTGCCAGCAAAAAAGGGATAGCGGAAAACAATGAGCAGTTCTTC
size: once; D: TRBD2; J: TRBJ2-1; V: TRBV7-4; CDR3: CASSPHVRASGGSLGNEQFF; DNA: TGTGCCAGCAGCCCCCACGTCCGGGCTAGCGGGGGCTCCCTTGGGAATGAGCAGTTCTTC
size: -; D: -; J: TRBJ1-1; V: TRBV9; CDR3: CASSVGPQGTEAFF; DNA: TGTGCCAGCAGCGTAGGGCCACAAGGCACTGAAGCTTTCTTT
size: few; D: -; J: TRBJ1-5; V: TRBV10-1; CDR3: CASSEQGTQPQHF; DNA: TGCGCCAGCAGTGAGCAGGGGACTCAGCCCCAGCATTTT
size: -; D: -; J: TRBJ2-7; V: TRBV19; CDR3: CASSIQGSYEQYF; DNA: TGTGCCAGTAGTATTCAGGGTAGTTACGAGCAGTACTTC
size: -; D: TRBD2; J: TRBJ2-7; V: TRBV2; CDR3: CANLAAPSYEQYF; DNA: TGTGCCAACCTAGCGGCACCTTCCTACGAGCAGTACTTC
size: -; D: -; J: TRBJ2-7; V: TRBV6-1; CDR3: CASCPGYEQYF; DNA: TGTGCCAGCTGTCCCGGTTACGAGCAGTACTTC
size: once; D: -; J: TRBJ2-5; V: TRBV5-1; CDR3: CASSSTGPMETQYF; DNA: TGCGCCAGCAGTTCCACAGGTCCCATGGAGACCCAGTACTTC
size: -; D: -; J: TRBJ1-5; V: TRBV7-2; CDR3: CASSSVRSNQPQHF; DNA: TGTGCCAGCAGCTCGGTGCGGAGCAATCAGCCCCAGCATTTT
size: once; D: -; J: TRBJ2-7; V: TRBV7-6; CDR3: CASSDPDASYEQYF; DNA: TGTGCCAGCAGCGACCCGGACGCTTCCTACGAGCAGTACTTC
size: -; D: TRBD1; J: TRBJ2-5; V: TRBV5-1; CDR3: CASSLARGWQETQYF; DNA: TGCGCCAGCAGCTTGGCCAGGGGGTGGCAAGAGACCCAGTACTTC
size: -; D: TRBD2; J: TRBJ2-5; V: TRBV5-8; CDR3: CASRTSGRKQETQYF; DNA: TGTGCCAGTCGGACTAGCGGGAGGAAACAAGAGACCCAGTACTTC
size: -; D: TRBD2; J: TRBJ2-7; V: TRBV6-1; CDR3: CASTTGGESYEQYF; DNA: TGTGCCAGCACCACCGGGGGGGAGTCCTACGAGCAGTACTTC
size: -; D: -; J: TRBJ2-1; V: TRBV5-4; CDR3: CASSSSGEQFF; DNA: TGTGCCAGCAGCTCTAGTGGGGAGCAGTTCTTC
size: -; D: -; J: TRBJ1-1; V: TRBV30; CDR3: CAWSEFKAEAFF; DNA: TGTGCCTGGAGTGAGTTTAAAGCTGAAGCTTTCTTT
size: -; D: -; J: TRBJ1-4; V: TRBV27; CDR3: CASKSLGEKLFF; DNA: TGTGCCAGCAAGAGTTTAGGGGAAAAACTGTTTTTT
size: -; D: TRBD2; J: TRBJ2-1; V: TRBV19; CDR3: CASSIPSPSGRVYNEQFF; DNA: TGTGCCAGTAGTATCCCTTCCCCTAGCGGGAGGGTGTACAATGAGCAGTTCTTC
size: once; D: TRBD2; J: TRBJ2-2; V: TRBV2; CDR3: CASKGLAGATGELFF; DNA: TGTGCCAGCAAAGGACTAGCGGGGGCCACCGGGGAGCTGTTTTTT
size: -; D: -; J: TRBJ1-3; V: TRBV6-5; CDR3: CASSYRVDVSGNTIYF; DNA: TGTGCCAGCAGTTACCGGGTGGACGTCTCTGGAAACACCATATATTTT
size: -; D: -; J: TRBJ1-5; V: TRBV7-9; CDR3: CASSLESGGNQPQHF; DNA: TGTGCCAGCAGCTTAGAGTCAGGGGGCAATCAGCCCCAGCATTTT
size: -; D: TRBD1; J: TRBJ2-3; V: TRBV6-1; CDR3: CATLRGQNTDTQYF; DNA: TGTGCCACCCTGAGGGGACAGAACACAGATACGCAGTATTTT